The 3 T cell receptor beta chains listed next were all sequenced from one sample in a study of regulatory T cells in long-lasting Graves disease. Stated time point: newly diagnosed GD, antithyroid drugs for less than 3 months. Construction of the TCR library relied on RNA isolated from PBMCs. Investigators prepared the TCR beta libraries by applying iRepertoire HTBI primers and Arm-PCR of CDR3 regions. TCRdb used MiXCR to reprocess the multiplex PCR reads, holding one entry per CDR3 protein. The sample lists hundreds of thousands of distinct CDR3 sequences; 15% to 18% were seen once. Sequencing was performed on peripheral blood mononuclear cells (PBMCs), taken at new diagnosis, from a patient treated with antithyroid drugs. The source of these receptors is a female donor with Graves disease.

The chain is built from TRBV20-1 and TRBJ1-4; D is uncertain. Germline assignment: CDR1 DFQATT and CDR2 SNEGSKA (reference sequence). This CDR3 spans 15 amino acids. V lost 1 base to trimming and J lost 0 bases, with 9 bases between them. CDR3 in amino acids: CSARVGVATNEKLFF. DNA for the CDR3: TGCAGTGCTAGAGTTGGTGTTGCAACTAATGAAAAACTGTTTTTT.

This clonotype was seen repeatedly, ten times or more. The chain couples TRBV7-9 to TRBJ2-3, with TRBD2 matching 7 bases. Germline CDR1 SEHNR, CDR2 FQNEAQ (reference sequence). The CDR3 length is 15 residues. V was pared by 2 bases and J by 0 bases, with 2 bases of the junction left unmatched. The DNA for the CDR3 is TGTGCCAGCAGCTTATCGCGGGAGAGCACAGATACGCAGTATTTT. Translated, it gives CASSLSRESTDTQYF.

This clonotype came up many times. The genes are TRBV6-1 and TRBJ2-7; 10 positions match TRBD2. The CDR3 consists of 13 residues. J lost 5 bases, V lost 10 bases, and 8 bases had no gene match. Germline loops: CDR1 MNHNS, CDR2 SASEGT. The CDR3 coding sequence is TGTGCCACCACTACTAGCGGGGTACACGAGCAGTACTTC. This codes for CATTTSGVHEQYF.